This T cell receptor (beta chain) stems from a study of blood T cell repertoires in COVID-19. Some clones are missing from TCRdb's copy, which holds only in-frame ones; the method was immunoSEQ multiplex PCR. The sample shows under 250,000 clones, less than 85% of them seen only once. Looked up from germline, CDR1 is KGHDR and CDR2 is SFDVKD. There are 14 residues in the CDR3. V was cut by 3 bases and J by 3 bases, with 7 bases left in between. The source of this sequence is a woman in her seventies with acute or convalescent COVID-19. The sequencing sample was made of peripheral blood. This chain connects TRBV24-1 to TRBJ1-4; D unclear. CDR3 amino acids: CATSDATANEKLFF. Here the CDR3 DNA reads TGTGCCACCAGTGATGCCACGGCTAATGAAAAACTGTTTTTT.